The text below deals with one T cell receptor beta chain. Its antigen is unidentified. At one of its ends the junction is not consistent with the germline gene, which may arise from a read error. Naive CD8 libraries were made from roughly 21,000 to 960,000 sorted cells, and they used 10%, 30% or 50% RNA. Isolation of naive CD8 T cells was achieved by sorting on a CD8+CD4-CCR7+CD45RA+ phenotype. The data stem from a study of molecular identifiers for immune sequencing clone quantification. This CDR3 contains 17 residues. The germline V gene encodes CDR1 DFQATT and CDR2 SNEGSKA (reference sequence). Study-wide points: A shared barcode on identical TCR molecules could lead to underestimated sizes for highly expanded clones.

Previously published methods and listed TCR primers were used for the bulk TCR libraries. TCRdb passed the PCR reads through MiXCR, listing each CDR3 protein once. The table includes about 100,000 distinct CDR3 sequences, roughly a third detected once. Sequencing was performed on naive CD8+ T cells from blood, with Jurkat cell RNA spiked in. Subset here: FACS-sorted CD8+CD4-CCR7+CD45RA+ naive T cells. This receptor was obtained from a human donor in good health. Some libraries in this study had Jurkat cell RNA spiked in. The rearrangement links TRBV20-1 to TRBJ2-7; 10 bases agree with TRBD2. The CDR3 DNA reads as TGCGGTGCTACAGGGACTGATCCGGGACTAGCGTCATACGAGCAGTACTTC. As protein: CGATGTDPGLASYEQYF.